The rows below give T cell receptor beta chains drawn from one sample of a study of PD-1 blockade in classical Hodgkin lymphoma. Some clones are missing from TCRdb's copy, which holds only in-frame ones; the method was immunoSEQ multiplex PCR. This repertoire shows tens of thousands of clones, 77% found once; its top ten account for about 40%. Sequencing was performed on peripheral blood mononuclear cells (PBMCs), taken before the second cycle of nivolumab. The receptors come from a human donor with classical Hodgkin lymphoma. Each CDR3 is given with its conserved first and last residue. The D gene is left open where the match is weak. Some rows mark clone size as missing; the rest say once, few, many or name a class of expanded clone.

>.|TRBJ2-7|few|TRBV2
TGTGCCATCTTGGACGGAAGCTCCTACGAGCAGTACTTC
CAILDGSSYEQYF
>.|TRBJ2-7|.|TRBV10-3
TGTGCCATCAGTGAGTCGGGAGATACCCAGTACTTC
CAISESGDTQYF
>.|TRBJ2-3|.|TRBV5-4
TGTGCCAGCAGCTTGAATGATGGCACAGATACGCAGTATTTT
CASSLNDGTDTQYF
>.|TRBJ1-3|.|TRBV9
TGTGCCAGCAGCGGGGACAGAAACACCATATATTTT
CASSGDRNTIYF
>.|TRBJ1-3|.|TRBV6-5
TGTGCCAGCAGTTCCAGGGGAAACACCATATATTTT
CASSSRGNTIYF
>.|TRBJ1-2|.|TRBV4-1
TGCGCCAGCAGCCAAGACGGTAGCTATGGCTACACCTTC
CASSQDGSYGYTF
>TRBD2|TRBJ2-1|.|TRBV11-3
TGTGCCAGCAGTCTCACTAGCGGGAGTAATGAGCAGTTCTTC
CASSLTSGSNEQFF
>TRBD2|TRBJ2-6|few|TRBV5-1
TGCGCCAGCAGCGAGACGTCTAGCGGGGGGCTCTTTGGGGCCAACGTCCTGACTTTC
CASSETSSGGLFGANVLTF
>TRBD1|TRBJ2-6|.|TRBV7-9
TGTGCCAGCAGATCAACAGGGGGCTCTGGGGCCAACGTCCTGACTTTC
CASRSTGGSGANVLTF
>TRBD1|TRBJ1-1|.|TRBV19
TGTGCCAGTAGTGGTAAAGGGGGCCCGAACACTGAAGCTTTCTTT
CASSGKGGPNTEAFF
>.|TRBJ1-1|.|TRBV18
TGTGCCAGCTCACTTCGTTCGGGGACGAACACTGAAGCTTTCTTT
CASSLRSGTNTEAFF
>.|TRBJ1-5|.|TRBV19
TGTGCCAGTACGCGATTGTATAGCAATCAGCCCCAGCATTTT
CASTRLYSNQPQHF
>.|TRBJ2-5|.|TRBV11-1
TGTGCCAGCAGCCTACTTCCGGGTGCGGGAAGCCAAGAGACCCAGTACTTC
CASSLLPGAGSQETQYF
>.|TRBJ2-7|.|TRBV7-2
TGTGCCAGCAGCTTAGATCCCCCGTACGAGCAGTACTTC
CASSLDPPYEQYF
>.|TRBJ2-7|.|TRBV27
TGTGCCAGCAGTTTCCGGGCAGGGAACGCCTACGAGCAGTACTTC
CASSFRAGNAYEQYF
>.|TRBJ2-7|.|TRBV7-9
TGTGCCAGCAGCTCGTACAGGGACGAGCAGTACTTC
CASSSYRDEQYF
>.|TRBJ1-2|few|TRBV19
TGTGCCAGTAGTTTTTTAGATACAGAGTACTATGGCTACACCTTC
CASSFLDTEYYGYTF
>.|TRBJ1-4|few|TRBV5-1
TGCGCCAGCAGCTTGGAAGCGGGGGTACAGGAAAAACTGTTTTTT
CASSLEAGVQEKLFF
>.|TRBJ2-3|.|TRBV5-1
TGCGCCAGCAGCTTGGCGCAAGATACGCAGTATTTT
CASSLAQDTQYF
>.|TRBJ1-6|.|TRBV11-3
TGTGCCAGCAGCTTAGGACAAAATTCACCCCTCCACTTT
CASSLGQNSPLHF
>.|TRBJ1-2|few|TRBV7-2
TGTGCCAGCAGCCCAGTGGACGGTGGCTACACCTTC
CASSPVDGGYTF
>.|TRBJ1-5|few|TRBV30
TGTGCCTGGAGGGGAGACTTGAATCAGCCCCAGCATTTT
CAWRGDLNQPQHF
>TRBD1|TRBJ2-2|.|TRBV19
TGTGCCAGTAGCACCAAGACAGGGCCCGGGGAGCTGTTTTTT
CASSTKTGPGELFF
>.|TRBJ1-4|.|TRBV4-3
TGCGCCAGCAGCCAAGATTGGGGGGGAGGTGAAAAACTGTTTTTT
CASSQDWGGGEKLFF